Listed here are 18 T cell receptor beta chains from one sample, sequenced in a study of blood T cell repertoires in COVID-19. Measured with immunoSEQ multiplex PCR; TCRdb has only the in-frame clones, and not every one. The table shows a few hundred thousand clones, with over 75% occurring only once. Sequenced: PBMCs or T cells enriched from blood (not recorded which). These receptor sequences come from a woman younger than 30 who had recovered from COVID-19.

The V gene is TRBV12-3 or TRBV12-4, the J gene TRBJ1-5, with 7 positions matching TRBD1. The CDR3 contains 13 residues. The V segment lost 5 bases and the J segment 2 bases; nucleotides outside the gene matches: 0. As DNA, the CDR3 is TGTGCCAGCAGTGACAGGGGCAATCAGCCCCAGCATTTT. Amino acids: CASSDRGNQPQHF.

The V gene is TRBV29-1, the J gene TRBJ1-2; possible D gene TRBD1, 5 bases. From germline, CDR1 is SQVTM and CDR2 ANQGSEA. This CDR3 comprises 11 residues. Trimming left V 3 bases short and J 11 bases short, with 13 bases between. CDR3 loop: CSVDGHLDYTF. CDR3 nucleotide sequence: TGCAGCGTTGACGGACACCTTGATTACACCTTC.

The chain recombines TRBV6-2 or TRBV6-3 with TRBJ2-1; D is ambiguous. Trimming stripped 0 bases from V and 8 bases from J, with 14 bases between. The CDR3 totals 15 residues. Germline loops: CDR1 MNHEY, CDR2 SVGEGT. DNA for the CDR3: TGTGCCAGCAGTTACTCGATGCTAGATTGGGATGAGCAGTTCTTC. It translates to CASSYSMLDWDEQFF.

The chain carries TRBV25-1 and TRBJ1-1; no definite D call. Trimming cost V 2 bases and J 0 bases, with 13 bases left between them. Germline V gene data show CDR1 as MGHDK and CDR2 as SYGVNS. CDR3 length equals 16 residues. The CDR3, as DNA: TGTGCCAGCAGTGAAACCCCCGCAGGCCTGAACACTGAAGCTTTCTTT. This encodes CASSETPAGLNTEAFF.

This chain joins TRBV10-3 and TRBJ1-2, with 7 bases identical to TRBD1. J was trimmed by 6 bases and V by 3 bases; bases with no gene match: 4. From germline, CDR1 is ENHRY and CDR2 SYGVKD. This CDR3 has 13 amino acids. The chain's CDR3 is CAISDTGEDGYTF. The CDR3 DNA is TGTGCCATCAGTGACACAGGGGAGGATGGCTACACCTTC.

The chain links TRBV25-1 to TRBJ1-1; no firm D call. The length of the CDR3 is 16 residues. CDR1 and CDR2 (germline): MGHDK, SYGVNS. V dropped 1 base and J dropped 1 base, with 13 bases sitting between them. The CDR3 reads CASSEFFPRENTEAFF. For the CDR3, the DNA is TGTGCCAGCAGTGAATTCTTTCCGCGGGAGAACACTGAAGCTTTCTTT.

This rearrangement joins TRBV9 to TRBJ1-1; D gene unclear. V was cut by 0 bases and J by 5 bases, with 14 bases left in between. The CDR3 has 15 amino acids. Per the germline V gene, CDR1 is SGDLS and CDR2 is YYNGEE. CDR3 sequence reads: CASSVGYDIQTEAFF. The DNA for the CDR3 is TGTGCCAGCAGCGTAGGATATGACATACAGACTGAAGCTTTCTTT.

The chain is built from TRBV5-6 and TRBJ2-2; tentatively, D is TRBD2 (6 bases). CDR3 size: 14 residues. Per germline, CDR1 SGHDT and CDR2 YYEEEE. Trimming took off 5 bases at V and 4 bases at J, with 12 bases between the two ends. The chain's CDR3 is CASRPLGSTGELFF. The CDR3 DNA sequence: TGTGCCAGCAGACCGCTCGGGAGCACCGGGGAGCTGTTTTTT.

This clone was observed once. Distinct nucleotide sequences in the sample also encode this CDR3. The chain couples TRBV5-1 to TRBJ2-3; D call uncertain. Germline CDR1 and CDR2: SGHRS and YFSETQ. The CDR3 covers 13 residues. Trimming shortened V by 0 bases and J by 1 base, and 3 bases separated the two germline ends. CDR3 loop: CASSLGGTDTQYF. The CDR3 DNA is TGCGCCAGCAGCTTGGGAGGCACAGATACGCAGTATTTT.

By sample fraction, this clone is medium-sized (0.01 to 0.1%). The rearrangement uses TRBV6-2 or TRBV6-3 and TRBJ2-3; 7 positions match TRBD2. Germline V CDR1 and CDR2: MNHEY, SVGEGT. J gave up 0 bases and V 5 bases, and 11 bases lay outside the gene matches. The CDR3 runs to 17 residues. This chain's CDR3 is CASSPWGGGASTDTQYF. CDR3 nucleotides: TGTGCCAGCAGTCCCTGGGGCGGGGGTGCTAGCACAGATACGCAGTATTTT.

This sequence joins TRBV5-5 and TRBJ1-1; tentatively, D is TRBD1 (5 bases). Germline V gene sequence: CDR1 SGHKS, CDR2 YYEKEE (reference sequence). Trimming removed 1 base at V and 5 bases at J, with 12 bases between. The CDR3 runs 14 residues. The CDR3 protein is CASSLQAGHTEAFF. CDR3 DNA sequence: TGTGCCAGCAGCTTGCAGGCAGGGCATACTGAAGCTTTCTTT.

The V gene is TRBV5-1, the J gene TRBJ2-3; TRBD2 matches 8 bases. CDR3 length: 15 residues. CDR1 is SGHRS and CDR2 is YFSETQ in the germline V gene. Trimming cost V 4 bases and J 4 bases; bases outside gene matches: 8. CDR3 sequence: CASSPWGTRADTQYF. The CDR3 nucleotides are TGCGCCAGCAGCCCCTGGGGGACTAGAGCAGATACGCAGTATTTT.

The genes are TRBV5-1 and TRBJ2-2, with D tentatively TRBD2 (5 bases). This CDR3 is 13 amino acids long. Germline V lookup: CDR1 SGHRS, CDR2 YFSETQ. Trimming pared 0 bases from V and 5 bases from J, leaving 5 bases between. This chain's CDR3 is CASSLGRTGELFF. The DNA for the CDR3 is TGCGCCAGCAGCTTGGGGAGGACCGGGGAGCTGTTTTTT.

The sample holds one count of this clone. The chain has TRBV5-1 and TRBJ1-2; tentative D call: TRBD1 (6 bases). Trimming cost V 0 bases and J 7 bases, with 10 bases left between them. The germline V gene has CDR1 SGHRS and CDR2 YFSETQ. This CDR3 comprises 13 residues. CDR3 sequence (DNA): TGCGCCAGCAGCTTGGAACAGGGTAGTGGCTACACCTTC. It translates to CASSLEQGSGYTF.

The V and J genes are TRBV5-5 and TRBJ2-7, with D possibly matching TRBD2 (5 bases). Germline assignment: CDR1 SGHKS and CDR2 YYEKEE (reference sequence). The germline V and J ends were trimmed by 5 bases and 0 bases, with 15 bases remaining between them. This CDR3 region has 15 residues. The CDR3 loop reads CASSPGLLSSYEQYF. CDR3 in DNA: TGTGCCAGCAGTCCTGGACTTTTGAGCTCCTACGAGCAGTACTTC. The whole variable domain, filled in from reference TRBV5-5 and TRBJ2-7, reads DAGVTQSPTHLIKTRGQQVTLRCSPISGHKSVSWYQQVLGQGPQFIFQYYEKEERGRGNFPDRFSARQFPNYSSELNVNALLLGDSALYLCASSPGLLSSYEQYFGPGTRLTVT.

In its sample, this clone was seen once. The chain recombines TRBV9 with TRBJ1-3; D is possibly TRBD1 (5 bases). Germline CDR1 is SGDLS and CDR2 is YYNGEE. The CDR3 is 15 residues long. The germline V and J ends were trimmed by 0 bases and 1 base, with 8 bases remaining between them. The CDR3 DNA follows: TGTGCCAGCAGCGTAGCTGGGGCGTCTGGAAACACCATATATTTT. It is translated as CASSVAGASGNTIYF.

The chain carries TRBV7-2 and TRBJ2-7, with D perhaps matching TRBD1 (5 bases). Per the germline V gene, CDR1 is SGHTA and CDR2 is FQGNSA. Trimming pared 5 bases from V and 2 bases from J, leaving 10 bases between. The CDR3 length is 13 residues. The CDR3 region has the DNA TGTGCCAGCAGCCTAGGACATACCTACGAGCAGTACTTC. Amino acid sequence: CASSLGHTYEQYF.

The CDR3 DNA reads TGTGCCAGCAGCCTAGGACAGTTGAACACTGAAGCTTTCTTT. This codes for CASSLGQLNTEAFF. V and J are TRBV9 and TRBJ1-1, with D possibly being TRBD1 (6 bases). Germline V gene sequence: CDR1 SGDLS, CDR2 YYNGEE. Trimming removed 4 bases at V and 0 bases at J, with 10 bases between. The CDR3 consists of 14 residues.